Listed below are T cell receptor beta chains from one sample, sequenced in a study of cytomegalovirus exposure and HLA in healthy donors. The repertoire was sequenced with immunoSEQ multiplex PCR; TCRdb's copy has only in-frame clones and lacks some. The sample carries some 130,000 clones, 88% recorded once. The source material was PBMCs. These receptors were taken from a man aged 30-40 years in good health and CMV-seronegative. Both conserved end residues are part of each CDR3. A D gene is named only where the DNA matches it firmly. Clone size appears in some rows only: once, few, many, or a class for an expanded clone.

clone_size: NA; v_call: TRBV4-1; j_call: TRBJ1-5; d_call: NA; cdr3_aa: CASSQEGGIWDNQPQHF; cdr3_nt: TGCGCCAGCAGCCAAGAAGGAGGGATATGGGACAATCAGCCCCAGCATTTT
clone_size: once; v_call: TRBV19; j_call: TRBJ2-2; d_call: NA; cdr3_aa: CASSTAGGSAGELFF; cdr3_nt: TGTGCCAGTAGTACGGCAGGTGGGTCTGCCGGGGAGCTGTTTTTT
clone_size: NA; v_call: TRBV7-9; j_call: TRBJ2-7; d_call: TRBD1; cdr3_aa: CAPTRDRAGEQYF; cdr3_nt: TGTGCCCCAACAAGGGACAGGGCCGGCGAGCAGTACTTC
clone_size: once; v_call: TRBV19; j_call: TRBJ2-7; d_call: TRBD2; cdr3_aa: CASRERESYEQYF; cdr3_nt: TGTGCCAGTAGAGAGCGGGAGAGTTACGAGCAGTACTTC
clone_size: NA; v_call: TRBV5-6; j_call: TRBJ2-7; d_call: TRBD2; cdr3_aa: CASTKKRETEWEQYF; cdr3_nt: TGTGCCAGCACCAAGAAGCGGGAAACGGAATGGGAGCAGTACTTC
clone_size: NA; v_call: TRBV18; j_call: TRBJ2-7; d_call: TRBD2; cdr3_aa: CASSGTTAGTSGSVSYEQYF; cdr3_nt: TGTGCCAGCTCAGGGACCACAGCCGGGACTAGCGGGAGTGTCTCCTACGAGCAGTACTTC
clone_size: NA; v_call: TRBV28; j_call: TRBJ2-7; d_call: NA; cdr3_aa: CASSMDWEYEQYF; cdr3_nt: TGTGCCAGCAGCATGGACTGGGAATACGAGCAGTACTTC
clone_size: NA; v_call: TRBV5-1; j_call: TRBJ1-3; d_call: TRBD1; cdr3_aa: CASNPGTAGSGNTIYF; cdr3_nt: TGCGCCAGCAACCCTGGGACAGCCGGATCTGGAAACACCATATATTTT
clone_size: few; v_call: TRBV7-6; j_call: TRBJ2-7; d_call: TRBD2; cdr3_aa: CASSLASGGTYEQYF; cdr3_nt: TGTGCCAGCAGCTTGGCTAGCGGGGGGACCTACGAGCAGTACTTC
clone_size: NA; v_call: TRBV15; j_call: TRBJ2-4; d_call: TRBD2; cdr3_aa: CATSRDLAGSAKNIQYF; cdr3_nt: TGTGCCACCAGCAGAGATCTAGCGGGCTCCGCCAAAAACATTCAGTACTTC
clone_size: NA; v_call: TRBV6-4; j_call: TRBJ2-3; d_call: NA; cdr3_aa: CASSDTLDSNTDTQYF; cdr3_nt: TGTGCCAGCAGTGACACGCTGGACAGTAACACAGATACGCAGTATTTT
clone_size: NA; v_call: TRBV6-1; j_call: TRBJ1-2; d_call: TRBD1; cdr3_aa: CASTGGGSTFSGYTF; cdr3_nt: TGTGCCAGCACAGGGGGCGGGAGTACGTTTAGTGGCTACACCTTC
clone_size: NA; v_call: TRBV19; j_call: TRBJ1-5; d_call: NA; cdr3_aa: CASIGQGNQPQHF; cdr3_nt: TGTGCCAGTATAGGGCAGGGTAATCAGCCCCAGCATTTT
clone_size: NA; v_call: TRBV18; j_call: TRBJ1-2; d_call: NA; cdr3_aa: CASSPLGGAPNYGYTF; cdr3_nt: TGTGCCAGCTCACCCCTGGGAGGAGCTCCTAACTATGGCTACACCTTC
clone_size: few; v_call: TRBV6-6; j_call: TRBJ2-5; d_call: TRBD2; cdr3_aa: CASSLAGGQETQYF; cdr3_nt: TGTGCCAGCAGCCTAGCGGGGGGCCAAGAGACCCAGTACTTC
clone_size: NA; v_call: TRBV23-1; j_call: TRBJ2-7; d_call: NA; cdr3_aa: CASSLVDRETYEQYF; cdr3_nt: TGCGCCAGCAGTCTGGTGGACCGGGAGACCTACGAGCAGTACTTC
clone_size: NA; v_call: TRBV7-9; j_call: TRBJ2-1; d_call: TRBD2; cdr3_aa: CAAGLAGVGSYNEQFF; cdr3_nt: TGTGCCGCCGGACTAGCGGGAGTGGGCTCCTACAATGAGCAGTTCTTC